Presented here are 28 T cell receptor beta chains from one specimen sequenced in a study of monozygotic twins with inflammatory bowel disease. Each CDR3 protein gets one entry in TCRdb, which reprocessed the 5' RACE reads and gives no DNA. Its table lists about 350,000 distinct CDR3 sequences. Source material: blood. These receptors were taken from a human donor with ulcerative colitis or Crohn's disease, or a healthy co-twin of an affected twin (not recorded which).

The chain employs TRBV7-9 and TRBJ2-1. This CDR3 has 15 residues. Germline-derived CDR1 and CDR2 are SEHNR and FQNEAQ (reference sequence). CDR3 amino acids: CASIQQRISYNEQFF.

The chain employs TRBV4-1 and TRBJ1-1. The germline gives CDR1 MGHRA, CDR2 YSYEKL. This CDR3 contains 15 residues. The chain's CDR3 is CASSREVSVNTEAFF.

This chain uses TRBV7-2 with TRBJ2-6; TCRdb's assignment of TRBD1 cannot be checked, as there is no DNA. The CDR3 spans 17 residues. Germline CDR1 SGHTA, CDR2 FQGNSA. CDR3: CASNLQGAASGANVLTF.

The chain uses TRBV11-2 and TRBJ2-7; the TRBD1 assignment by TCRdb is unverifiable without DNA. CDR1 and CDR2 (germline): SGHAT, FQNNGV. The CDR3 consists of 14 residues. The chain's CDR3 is CASSLEAGHYEQYF.

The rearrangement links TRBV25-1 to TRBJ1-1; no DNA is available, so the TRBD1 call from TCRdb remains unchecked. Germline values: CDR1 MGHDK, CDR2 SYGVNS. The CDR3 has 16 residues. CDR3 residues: CASRLDRPPWEAEAFF. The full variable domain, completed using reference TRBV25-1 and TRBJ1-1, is EADIYQTPRYLVIGTGKKITLECSQTMGHDKMYWYQQDPGMELHLIHYSYGVNSTEKGDLSSESTVSRIRTEHFPLTLESARPSHTSQYLCASRLDRPPWEAEAFFGQGTRLTVV.

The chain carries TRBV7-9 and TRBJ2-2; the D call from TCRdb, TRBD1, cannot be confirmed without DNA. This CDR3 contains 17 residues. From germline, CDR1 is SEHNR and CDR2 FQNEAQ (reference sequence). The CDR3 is CASSLYPPSANTGELFF.

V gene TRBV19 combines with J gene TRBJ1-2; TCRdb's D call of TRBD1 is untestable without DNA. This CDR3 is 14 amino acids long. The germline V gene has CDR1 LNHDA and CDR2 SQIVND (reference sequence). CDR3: CASCGDGINYGYTF.

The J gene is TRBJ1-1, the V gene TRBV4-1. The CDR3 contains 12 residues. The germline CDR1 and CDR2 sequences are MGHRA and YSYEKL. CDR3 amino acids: CASSQEFAEAFF.

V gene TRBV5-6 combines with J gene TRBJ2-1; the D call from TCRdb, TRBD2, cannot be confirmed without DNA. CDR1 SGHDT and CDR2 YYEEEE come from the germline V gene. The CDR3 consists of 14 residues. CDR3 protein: CASSLSGNYNEQFF.

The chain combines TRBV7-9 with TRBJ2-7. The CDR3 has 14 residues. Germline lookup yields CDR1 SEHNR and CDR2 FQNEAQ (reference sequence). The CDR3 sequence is CASSLQGLYYEQYF.

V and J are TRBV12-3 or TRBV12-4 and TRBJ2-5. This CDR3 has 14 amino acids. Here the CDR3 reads CASSLPSFRETQYF.

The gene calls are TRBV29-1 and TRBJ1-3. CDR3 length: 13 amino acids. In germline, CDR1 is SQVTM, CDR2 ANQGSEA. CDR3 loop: CSVAQGSGNTIYF.

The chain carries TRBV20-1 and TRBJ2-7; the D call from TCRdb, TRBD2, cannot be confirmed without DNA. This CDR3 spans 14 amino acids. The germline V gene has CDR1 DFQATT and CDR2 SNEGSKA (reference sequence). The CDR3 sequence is CSAPSLSSSLEQYF.

This CDR3 is CASKRLASDEQFF. This chain links TRBV7-9 with TRBJ2-1; TCRdb proposes TRBD2, but this gene call is untestable without DNA. The germline V gene has CDR1 SEHNR and CDR2 FQNEAQ (reference sequence). CDR3 length equals 13 residues.

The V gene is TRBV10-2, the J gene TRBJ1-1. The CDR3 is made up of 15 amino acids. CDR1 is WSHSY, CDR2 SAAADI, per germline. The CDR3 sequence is CASSESELMNTEAFF.

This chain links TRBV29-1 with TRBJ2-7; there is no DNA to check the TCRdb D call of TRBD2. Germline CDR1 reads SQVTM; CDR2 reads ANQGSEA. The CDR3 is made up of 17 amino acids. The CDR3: CSVEVVTSDGSSYEQYF.

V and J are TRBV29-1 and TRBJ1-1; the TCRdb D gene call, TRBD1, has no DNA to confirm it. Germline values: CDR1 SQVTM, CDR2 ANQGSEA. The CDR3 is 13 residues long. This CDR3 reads CSVANRVSAEAFF.

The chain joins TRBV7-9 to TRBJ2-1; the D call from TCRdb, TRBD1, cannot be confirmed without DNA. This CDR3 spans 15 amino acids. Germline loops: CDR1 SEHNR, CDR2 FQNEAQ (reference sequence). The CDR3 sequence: CASSSGTGINNEQFF.

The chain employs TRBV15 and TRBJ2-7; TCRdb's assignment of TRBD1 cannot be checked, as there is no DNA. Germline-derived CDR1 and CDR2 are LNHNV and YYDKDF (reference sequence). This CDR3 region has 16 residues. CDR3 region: CATSRDPGTGGYEQYF.

The CDR3 protein is CASSLEVGYTF. The chain uses TRBV7-2 and TRBJ1-2. The CDR3 covers 11 residues. Per the germline V gene, CDR1 is SGHTA and CDR2 is FQGNSA. The variable domain in full, with the rest retrieved from reference TRBV7-2 and TRBJ1-2, is GAGVSQSPSNKVTEKGKDVELRCDPISGHTALYWYRQSLGQGLEFLIYFQGNSAPDKSGLPSDRFSAERTGGSVSTLTIQRTQQEDSAVYLCASSLEVGYTFGSGTRLTVV.

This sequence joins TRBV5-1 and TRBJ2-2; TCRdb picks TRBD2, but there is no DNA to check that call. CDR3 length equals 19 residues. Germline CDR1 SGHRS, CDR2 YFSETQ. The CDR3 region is CASSLRGAGPFANTGELFF.

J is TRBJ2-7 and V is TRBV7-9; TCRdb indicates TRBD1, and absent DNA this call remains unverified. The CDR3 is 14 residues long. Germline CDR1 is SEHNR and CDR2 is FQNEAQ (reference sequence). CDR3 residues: CASGPTGTFIEQYF.

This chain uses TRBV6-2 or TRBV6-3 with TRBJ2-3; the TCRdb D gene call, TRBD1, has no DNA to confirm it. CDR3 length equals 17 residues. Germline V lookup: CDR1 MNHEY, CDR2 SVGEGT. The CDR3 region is CASSFSRDRRNTDTQYF.

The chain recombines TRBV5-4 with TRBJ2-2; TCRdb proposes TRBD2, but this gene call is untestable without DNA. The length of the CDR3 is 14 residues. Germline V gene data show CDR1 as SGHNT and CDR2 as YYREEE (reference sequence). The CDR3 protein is CASSLGTSPGELFF.

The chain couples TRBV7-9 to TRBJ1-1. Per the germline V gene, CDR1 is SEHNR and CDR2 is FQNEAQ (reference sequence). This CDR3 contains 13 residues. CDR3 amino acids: CASKRDGDTEAFF.

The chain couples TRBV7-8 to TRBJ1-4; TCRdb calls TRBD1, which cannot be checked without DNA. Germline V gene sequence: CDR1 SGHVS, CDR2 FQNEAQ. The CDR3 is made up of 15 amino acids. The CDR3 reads CASSAQTGRNEKLFF.

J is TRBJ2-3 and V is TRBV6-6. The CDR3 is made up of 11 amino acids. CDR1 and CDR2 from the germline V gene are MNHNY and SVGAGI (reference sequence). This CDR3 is CASLTGDTQYF.

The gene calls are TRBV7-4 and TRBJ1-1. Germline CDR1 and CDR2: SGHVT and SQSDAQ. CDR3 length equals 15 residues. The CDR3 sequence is CASSLFPISGMAAFF.